The next 6 T cell receptor beta chains were all read from a single sample in a study of blood T cell repertoires in COVID-19. Clones were read by immunoSEQ multiplex PCR, and TCRdb kept only the in-frame ones, dropping some. The sample yields 300,000 or so clones, about 88% seen once. Sequencing was carried out using PBMCs or T cells enriched from blood (not recorded which). All receptors derive from a man aged 55 to 70 who had recovered from COVID-19.

The J gene is TRBJ2-1, the V gene TRBV7-9, with 9 bases fitting TRBD2. With V trimmed by 4 bases and J by 5 bases, 18 bases remained unmatched. The CDR3 has 19 amino acids. Germline V lookup: CDR1 SEHNR, CDR2 FQNEAQ (reference sequence). CDR3 amino acids: CASSSILAAISGRDNEQFF. CDR3 bases: TGTGCCAGCAGCTCCATATTAGCGGCGATTAGCGGGAGAGACAATGAGCAGTTCTTC.

The chain recombines TRBV15 with TRBJ2-2; 9 nucleotides align to TRBD1. The CDR3 covers 20 residues. The V and J ends lost 0 bases and 3 bases, in that order; junction bases with no gene match: 14. Germline V gene sequence: CDR1 LNHNV, CDR2 YYDKDF (reference sequence). The DNA of the CDR3 is TGTGCCACCAGCAGAGATAAAGGTTTGGCCGGGACAGGGCACACCGGGGAGCTGTTTTTT. Protein product: CATSRDKGLAGTGHTGELFF.

The chain carries TRBV29-1 and TRBJ1-2, with 7 bases lining up with TRBD1. The V gene end was trimmed by 6 bases and the J gene end by 0 bases; junction bases not matched to a gene: 7. The germline V gene encodes CDR1 SQVTM and CDR2 ANQGSEA. The CDR3 totals 14 residues. CDR3 region: CSVGGSYPNYGYTF. The CDR3 DNA reads as TGCAGCGTAGGGGGCAGTTACCCTAACTATGGCTACACCTTC. Based on the CDR3 plus reference TRBV29-1 and TRBJ1-2, the full variable domain is SAVISQKPSRDICQRGTSLTIQCQVDSQVTMMFWYRQQPGQSLTLIATANQGSEATYESGFVIDKFPISRPNLTFSTLTVSNMSPEDSSIYLCSVGGSYPNYGYTFGSGTRLTVV.

The rearrangement links TRBV27 to TRBJ1-5; unclear D gene. Germline assignment: CDR1 MNHEY and CDR2 SMNVEV (reference sequence). This CDR3 spans 15 amino acids. The V end lost 0 bases, the J end lost 6 bases, and 12 bases lay between the germline ends. The CDR3 loop reads CASSLSGRRVQPQHF. DNA for the CDR3: TGTGCCAGCAGTTTATCGGGTCGGAGGGTTCAGCCCCAGCATTTT.

The J gene is TRBJ1-5, the V gene TRBV7-2, with unresolved D. The germline gives CDR1 SGHTA, CDR2 FQGNSA. Trimming took 3 bases from V and 7 from J, leaving 10 bases between them. The CDR3 runs to 13 residues. The CDR3 nucleotides read TGTGCCAGCAGCTTCGCTCACGGGCAGCCCCAGCATTTT. Translation: CASSFAHGQPQHF.

The chain uses TRBV9 and TRBJ2-5; 7 bases align to TRBD1. This CDR3 spans 15 amino acids. J gave up 0 bases and V 3 bases, and 5 bases lay outside the gene matches. Germline V CDR1 and CDR2: SGDLS, YYNGEE. CDR3 in amino acids: CASSELGTDQETQYF. In DNA, the CDR3 is TGTGCCAGCAGCGAGCTCGGGACAGACCAAGAGACCCAGTACTTC.